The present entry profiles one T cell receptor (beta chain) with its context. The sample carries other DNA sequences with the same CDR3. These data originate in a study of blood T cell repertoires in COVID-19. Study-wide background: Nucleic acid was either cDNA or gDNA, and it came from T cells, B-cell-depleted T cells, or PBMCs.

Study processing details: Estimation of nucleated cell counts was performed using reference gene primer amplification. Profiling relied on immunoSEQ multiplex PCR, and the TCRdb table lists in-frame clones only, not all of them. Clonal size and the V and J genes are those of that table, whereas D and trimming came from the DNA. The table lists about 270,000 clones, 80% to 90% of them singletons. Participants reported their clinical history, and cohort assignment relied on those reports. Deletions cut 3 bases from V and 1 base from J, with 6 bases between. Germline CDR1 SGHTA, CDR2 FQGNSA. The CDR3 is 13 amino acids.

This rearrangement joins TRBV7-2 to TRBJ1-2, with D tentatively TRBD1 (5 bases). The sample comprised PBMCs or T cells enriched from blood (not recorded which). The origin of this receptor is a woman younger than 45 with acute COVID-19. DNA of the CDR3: TGTGCCAGCAGCTTTGACAGTAACTATGGCTACACCTTC. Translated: CASSFDSNYGYTF.